This entry describes one T cell receptor beta chain. Time point of the sample: blood from clinic visit 5 months post-surgery; TSC patient then seizure free. Pre-surgery treatment included at least one anti-epileptic drug. These data belong to a study of brain T cells in children with intractable seizures. The CDR3 contains 13 residues. The germline gives CDR1 SEHNR, CDR2 FQNEAQ (reference sequence). J lost 4 bases, V lost 7 bases, and 6 bases had no gene match. The table came from immunoSEQ multiplex PCR; TCRdb's copy has only in-frame clones and leaves some out. The sample has around 340,000 clones; more than 85% are singletons.

The origin of this receptor is a boy in the first two years of life with tuberous sclerosis and intractable seizures. The sequences come from peripheral blood, collected around 5 months after surgery. The chain combines TRBV7-9 with TRBJ2-5, with 7 bases identical to TRBD1. The CDR3 loop reads CASTLTGPETQYF. In DNA, the CDR3 is TGTGCCAGCACCTTGACAGGGCCAGAGACCCAGTACTTC.